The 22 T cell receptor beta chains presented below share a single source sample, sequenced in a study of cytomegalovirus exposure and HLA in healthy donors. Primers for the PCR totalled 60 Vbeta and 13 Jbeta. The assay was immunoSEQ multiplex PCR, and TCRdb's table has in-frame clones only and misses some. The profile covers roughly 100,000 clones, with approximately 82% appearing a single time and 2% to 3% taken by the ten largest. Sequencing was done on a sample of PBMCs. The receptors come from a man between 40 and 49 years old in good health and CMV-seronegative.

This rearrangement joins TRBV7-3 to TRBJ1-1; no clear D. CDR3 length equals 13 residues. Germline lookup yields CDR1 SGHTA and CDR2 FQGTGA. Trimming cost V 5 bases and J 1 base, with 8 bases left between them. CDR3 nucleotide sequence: TGTGCCAGCAGCGTACAGCCGAACACTGAAGCTTTCTTT. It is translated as CASSVQPNTEAFF.

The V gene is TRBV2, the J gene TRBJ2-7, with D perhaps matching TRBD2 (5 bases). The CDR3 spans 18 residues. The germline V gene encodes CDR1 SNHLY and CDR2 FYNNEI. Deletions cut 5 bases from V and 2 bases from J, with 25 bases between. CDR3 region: CASSYRTRTRSVTYEQYF. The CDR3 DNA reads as TGTGCCAGCAGTTATAGAACTAGGACGAGGTCTGTTACCTACGAGCAGTACTTC.

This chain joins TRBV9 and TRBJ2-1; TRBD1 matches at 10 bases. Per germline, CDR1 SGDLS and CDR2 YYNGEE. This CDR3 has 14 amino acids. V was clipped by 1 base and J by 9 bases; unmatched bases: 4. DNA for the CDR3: TGTGCCAGCAGCGTACGGGACAGGGGTGGTGAGCAGTTCTTC. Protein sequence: CASSVRDRGGEQFF.

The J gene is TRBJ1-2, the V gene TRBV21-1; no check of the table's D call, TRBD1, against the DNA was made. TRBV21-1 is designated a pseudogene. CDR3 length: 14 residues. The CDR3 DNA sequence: TGTGCCAGCAGGAAACAGGGGACCCTATACGGCTACACCTTC. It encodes CASRKQGTLYGYTF.

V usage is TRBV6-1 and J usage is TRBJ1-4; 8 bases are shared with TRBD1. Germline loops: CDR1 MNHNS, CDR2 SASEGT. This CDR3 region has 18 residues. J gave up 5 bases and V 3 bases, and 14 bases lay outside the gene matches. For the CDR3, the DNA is TGTGCCAGCAGTGAGGGCACTCTGGCAGGGGGCAGAAATGAAAAACTGTTTTTT. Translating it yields CASSEGTLAGGRNEKLFF.

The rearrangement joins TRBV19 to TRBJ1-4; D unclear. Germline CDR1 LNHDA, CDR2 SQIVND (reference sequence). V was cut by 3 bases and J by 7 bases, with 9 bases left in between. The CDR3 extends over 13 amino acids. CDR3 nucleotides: TGTGCCAGTAGTATCGGTCTAGGTGAAAAACTGTTTTTT. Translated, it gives CASSIGLGEKLFF.

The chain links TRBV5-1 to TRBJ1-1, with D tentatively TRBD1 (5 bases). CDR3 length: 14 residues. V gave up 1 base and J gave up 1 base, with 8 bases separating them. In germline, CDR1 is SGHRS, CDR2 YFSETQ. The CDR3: CASSLSGTNTEAFF. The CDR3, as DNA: TGCGCCAGCAGCTTGAGCGGGACGAACACTGAAGCTTTCTTT.

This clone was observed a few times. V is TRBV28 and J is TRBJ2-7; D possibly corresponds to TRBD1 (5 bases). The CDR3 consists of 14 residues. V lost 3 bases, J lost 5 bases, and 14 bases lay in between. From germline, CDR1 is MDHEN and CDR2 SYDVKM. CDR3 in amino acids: CASSFGRVVNEQYF. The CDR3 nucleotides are TGTGCCAGCAGTTTCGGCAGGGTAGTCAACGAGCAGTACTTC.

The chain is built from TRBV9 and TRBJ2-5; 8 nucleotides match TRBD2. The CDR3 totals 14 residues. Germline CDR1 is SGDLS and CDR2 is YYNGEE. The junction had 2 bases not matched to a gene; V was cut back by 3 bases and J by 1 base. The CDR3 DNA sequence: TGTGCCAGCAGCGCAGGGACTAGCCAAGAGACCCAGTACTTC. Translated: CASSAGTSQETQYF.

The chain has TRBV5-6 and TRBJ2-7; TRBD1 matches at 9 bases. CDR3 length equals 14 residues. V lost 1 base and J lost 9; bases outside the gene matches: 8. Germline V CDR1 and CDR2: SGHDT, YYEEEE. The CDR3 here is CASSLTGTGNAQYF. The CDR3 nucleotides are TGTGCCAGCAGCTTGACCGGGACAGGGAATGCGCAGTACTTC.

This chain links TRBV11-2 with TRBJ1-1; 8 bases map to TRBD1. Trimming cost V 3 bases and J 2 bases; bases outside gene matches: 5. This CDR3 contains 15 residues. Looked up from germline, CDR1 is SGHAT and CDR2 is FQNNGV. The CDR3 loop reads CASSFRQGSNTEAFF. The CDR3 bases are TGTGCCAGCAGCTTCCGACAGGGGTCTAACACTGAAGCTTTCTTT.

The CDR3 sequence: CASSFRTVSSGYTF. The CDR3 nucleotides read TGTGCCAGCAGCTTCCGGACAGTATCGAGTGGCTACACCTTC. This chain links TRBV13 with TRBJ1-2; perhaps TRBD1 as D (6 bases). The germline V and J ends were trimmed by 3 bases and 7 bases, with 15 bases remaining between them. The length of the CDR3 is 14 residues. CDR1 and CDR2 (germline): PRHDT, FYEKMQ (reference sequence).

The CDR3 DNA reads TGTGCCAGCTCACAGTCGATCAGGGGACGTAGCGGGGGATCCTCCTACAATGAGCAGTTCTTC. It codes for CASSQSIRGRSGGSSYNEQFF. The V call is TRBV18, the J call TRBJ2-1; 9 positions agree with TRBD2. This CDR3 region has 21 residues. The J segment lost 0 bases and the V segment lost 4 bases, leaving 19 bases of the junction unmatched. Germline V gives CDR1 KGHSH, CDR2 LQKENI.

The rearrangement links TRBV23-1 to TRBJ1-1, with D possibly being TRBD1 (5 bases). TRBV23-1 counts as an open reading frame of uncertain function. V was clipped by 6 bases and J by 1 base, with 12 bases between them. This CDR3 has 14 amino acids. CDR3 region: CASSQTGSNTEAFF. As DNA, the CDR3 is TGCGCCAGCAGCCAAACAGGTTCGAACACTGAAGCTTTCTTT.

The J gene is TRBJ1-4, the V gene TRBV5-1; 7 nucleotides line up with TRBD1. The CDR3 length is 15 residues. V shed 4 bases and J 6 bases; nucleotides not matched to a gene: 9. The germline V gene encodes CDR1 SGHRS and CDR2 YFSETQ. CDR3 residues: CASSPDRRIYEKLFF. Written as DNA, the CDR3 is TGCGCCAGCAGCCCGGACAGGAGAATCTATGAAAAACTGTTTTTT.

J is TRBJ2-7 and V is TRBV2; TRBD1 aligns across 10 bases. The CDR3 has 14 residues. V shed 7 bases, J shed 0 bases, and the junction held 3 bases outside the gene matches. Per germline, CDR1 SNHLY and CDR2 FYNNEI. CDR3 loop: CASTGTGVSYEQYF. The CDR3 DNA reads TGTGCCAGCACCGGGACAGGGGTCTCCTACGAGCAGTACTTC.

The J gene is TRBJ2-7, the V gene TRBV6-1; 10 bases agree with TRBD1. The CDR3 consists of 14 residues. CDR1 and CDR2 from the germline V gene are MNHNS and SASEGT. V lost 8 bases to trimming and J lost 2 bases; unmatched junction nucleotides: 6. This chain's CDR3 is CASEPGQGPYEQYF. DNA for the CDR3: TGTGCCAGCGAACCGGGACAGGGGCCCTACGAGCAGTACTTC.

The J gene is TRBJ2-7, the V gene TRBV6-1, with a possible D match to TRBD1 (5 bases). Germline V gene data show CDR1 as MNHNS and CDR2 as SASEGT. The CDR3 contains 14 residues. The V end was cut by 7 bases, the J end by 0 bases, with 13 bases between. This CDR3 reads CASKQVRSSYEQYF. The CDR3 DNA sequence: TGTGCCAGCAAACAGGTCCGGAGCTCCTACGAGCAGTACTTC.

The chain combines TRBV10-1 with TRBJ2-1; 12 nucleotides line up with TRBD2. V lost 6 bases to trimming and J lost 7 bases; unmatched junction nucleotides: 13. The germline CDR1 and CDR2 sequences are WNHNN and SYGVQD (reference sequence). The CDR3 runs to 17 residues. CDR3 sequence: CASSLRPLAGGHNEQFF. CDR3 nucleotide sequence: TGCGCCAGCAGCCTTAGACCTCTAGCGGGGGGGCATAATGAGCAGTTCTTC.

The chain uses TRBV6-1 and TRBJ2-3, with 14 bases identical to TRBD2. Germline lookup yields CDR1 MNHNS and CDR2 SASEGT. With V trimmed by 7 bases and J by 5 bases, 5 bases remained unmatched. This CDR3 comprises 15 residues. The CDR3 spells CASIPGLAGVDTQYF. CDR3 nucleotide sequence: TGTGCCAGCATACCGGGACTAGCGGGGGTAGATACGCAGTATTTT.

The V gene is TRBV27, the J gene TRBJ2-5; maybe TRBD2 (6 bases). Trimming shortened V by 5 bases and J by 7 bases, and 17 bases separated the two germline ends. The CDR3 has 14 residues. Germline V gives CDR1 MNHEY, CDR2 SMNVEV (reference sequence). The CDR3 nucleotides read TGTGCCAGCAGTGTCGCTAGCGCCGCCGGGACCCAGTACTTC. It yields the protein CASSVASAAGTQYF.

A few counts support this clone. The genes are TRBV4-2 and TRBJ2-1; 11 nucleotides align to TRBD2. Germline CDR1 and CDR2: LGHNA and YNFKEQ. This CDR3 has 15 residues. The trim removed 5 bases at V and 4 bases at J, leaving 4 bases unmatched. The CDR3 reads CASSLAGGPYNEQFF. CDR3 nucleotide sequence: TGTGCCAGCAGCTTAGCGGGGGGGCCTTACAATGAGCAGTTCTTC.